This TCR beta chain stems from a study of shared clonotypes between healthy human individuals. This clone was counted a single time. Using immunoSEQ multiplex PCR, the repertoire was profiled, and TCRdb retains in-frame clones only, with some absent. In the table there are over a million clones, about 84% of which are singletons. The source is a man aged 18 to 29 in good health. Some clones in this sample may be carry-over from other donors' samples. Sequenced material: memory CD4+ T cells from PBMCs. The subset: CD45RA-negative fraction.

For the CDR3, the DNA is TGTGCCAGCAGCATAGACTTTAGAGGGGGCGAGCAGTACTTC. Protein sequence: CASSIDFRGGEQYF. This sequence joins TRBV5-4 and TRBJ2-7; a weak D match, TRBD1 (6 bases). With 4 bases removed from V and 6 bases from J, the gap between germline ends came to 17 bases. This CDR3 contains 14 residues. From germline, CDR1 is SGHNT and CDR2 YYREEE (reference sequence).